The rows below give T cell receptor beta chains drawn from one sample of a study of T cell repertoires in cytomegalovirus infection. MiXCR, run by TCRdb on the reads, gives a single entry per CDR3 protein. The sample has roughly 120,000 distinct CDR3 sequences, around 31% seen once; the top ten hold around two fifths. These TCRs' antigens remain unknown. This material consisted of CD8+ T cells from cultured PBMCs, taken from culture after CMV antigen stimulation. The receptors derive from a human donor in good health (CMV status not recorded). Some clones in this sample may be carry-over from other donors' samples. CDR3s include the opening cysteine and the closing phenylalanine or tryptophan. Each record gives: CDR3 DNA, CDR3 protein, V gene, D gene, CDR3 length, clone size, J gene. D genes are given only for firm matches. Size is stated for part of the rows, as once, few or many counts, or as a class when the clone is expanded.

CDR3nt: TGCGCCAGCAGCCAAGAAGGCAGGGAAAACTTTAAGAGCAATCAGCCCCAGCATTTT; CDR3aa: CASSQEGRENFKSNQPQHF; v_gene: TRBV4-3; d_gene: -; len: 19; abundance: once; j_gene: TRBJ1-5
CDR3nt: TGTGCCAGCAGCGTAGGACACGGGCAAGAGACCCAGTACTTC; CDR3aa: CASSVGHGQETQYF; v_gene: TRBV9; d_gene: -; len: 14; abundance: once; j_gene: TRBJ2-5
CDR3nt: TGCGCCAGCAGCCACCACAATAGGGGGGCAGGGACAGATACGCAGTATTTT; CDR3aa: CASSHHNRGAGTDTQYF; v_gene: TRBV4-1; d_gene: -; len: 17; abundance: many; j_gene: TRBJ2-3
CDR3nt: TGTGCCAGCAGTGAATTGGACACCCGCTCTGGAAACACCATATATTTT; CDR3aa: CASSELDTRSGNTIYF; v_gene: TRBV6-1; d_gene: -; len: 16; abundance: few; j_gene: TRBJ1-3
CDR3nt: TGCAGTGCTAGAGATTATACTAGCGGGAGCTCCTACGAGCAGTACTTC; CDR3aa: CSARDYTSGSSYEQYF; v_gene: TRBV20-1; d_gene: TRBD2; len: 16; abundance: few; j_gene: TRBJ2-7
CDR3nt: TGTGCCAGCAGCTTAGAGATGAATTCACCCCTCCACTTT; CDR3aa: CASSLEMNSPLHF; v_gene: TRBV7-2; d_gene: -; len: 13; abundance: many; j_gene: TRBJ1-6
CDR3nt: TGTGCCAGCAGTCCAGGACAGGGGGCCTTCGGTGGCTACACCTTC; CDR3aa: CASSPGQGAFGGYTF; v_gene: TRBV12-3/TRBV12-4; d_gene: TRBD1; len: 15; abundance: -; j_gene: TRBJ1-2
CDR3nt: TGTGCCAGCAGTTTCACCGGGACAGGGTCCTACGAGCAGTACTTC; CDR3aa: CASSFTGTGSYEQYF; v_gene: TRBV28; d_gene: TRBD1; len: 15; abundance: once; j_gene: TRBJ2-7
CDR3nt: TGTGCCAGCCTCGAACAGGGTTCCTCTGGAAACACCATATATTTT; CDR3aa: CASLEQGSSGNTIYF; v_gene: TRBV7-9; d_gene: -; len: 15; abundance: -; j_gene: TRBJ1-3
CDR3nt: TGTGCCAGCAGCCCGGCGGGACTAGCGGCAGATACGCAGTATTTT; CDR3aa: CASSPAGLAADTQYF; v_gene: TRBV28; d_gene: TRBD2; len: 15; abundance: once; j_gene: TRBJ2-3
CDR3nt: TGTGCCAGCAGCTTAGGCGGCGGGGGGAGCCTCTACAATGAGCAGTTCTTC; CDR3aa: CASSLGGGGSLYNEQFF; v_gene: TRBV7-8; d_gene: TRBD2; len: 17; abundance: -; j_gene: TRBJ2-1
CDR3nt: TGTGCCAGCAGCCCGAGGACGGTTGAAGCTTTCTTT; CDR3aa: CASSPRTVEAFF; v_gene: TRBV7-2; d_gene: -; len: 12; abundance: few; j_gene: TRBJ1-1
CDR3nt: TGCAGTGCTAGAGTGGGGACTCACAACCAAGAGACCCAGTACTTC; CDR3aa: CSARVGTHNQETQYF; v_gene: TRBV20-1; d_gene: -; len: 15; abundance: -; j_gene: TRBJ2-5
CDR3nt: TGTGCCAGCAGCCCGAGGGGGGGTAATGATCAGCCCCAGCATTTT; CDR3aa: CASSPRGGNDQPQHF; v_gene: TRBV7-2; d_gene: -; len: 15; abundance: -; j_gene: TRBJ1-5
CDR3nt: TGTGCCAGCAGCCAGGAGCCGGCGATCAGGCATGGCTACACCTTC; CDR3aa: CASSQEPAIRHGYTF; v_gene: TRBV4-2; d_gene: -; len: 15; abundance: -; j_gene: TRBJ1-2
CDR3nt: TGTGCCAGCAACCGGGACAGGGAAACCGACCAAGAGACCCAGTACTTC; CDR3aa: CASNRDRETDQETQYF; v_gene: TRBV28; d_gene: TRBD1; len: 16; abundance: few; j_gene: TRBJ2-5
CDR3nt: TGTGCCAGCAGTTACGGCGCGCTTGAGGGTCTGGGGGGCTCTGGCTACACCTTC; CDR3aa: CASSYGALEGLGGSGYTF; v_gene: TRBV6-5; d_gene: -; len: 18; abundance: -; j_gene: TRBJ1-2
CDR3nt: TGTGCCAGCAAAGAGGCGGGGGGGTACAATGAGCAGTTCTTC; CDR3aa: CASKEAGGYNEQFF; v_gene: TRBV5-3; d_gene: TRBD2; len: 14; abundance: -; j_gene: TRBJ2-1
CDR3nt: TGTGCCAGCAGCGGGGGTTATAGCAATCAGCCCCAGCATTTT; CDR3aa: CASSGGYSNQPQHF; v_gene: TRBV6-1; d_gene: -; len: 14; abundance: many; j_gene: TRBJ1-5
CDR3nt: TGTGCCAGCAGTTACGACGGAACCCCTCAGGCACCCCTCCACTTT; CDR3aa: CASSYDGTPQAPLHF; v_gene: TRBV6-2/TRBV6-3; d_gene: -; len: 15; abundance: -; j_gene: TRBJ1-6
CDR3nt: TGCGCCAGCAACGAACAGGAGGCAACACAAGAGACCCAGTACTTC; CDR3aa: CASNEQEATQETQYF; v_gene: TRBV5-1; d_gene: -; len: 15; abundance: few; j_gene: TRBJ2-5
CDR3nt: TGTGCCAGCAGCTTCTTCGGTGGTGAAGCTTTCTTT; CDR3aa: CASSFFGGEAFF; v_gene: TRBV7-6; d_gene: -; len: 12; abundance: large; j_gene: TRBJ1-1
CDR3nt: TGTGCCAGCAGTCAAGGGACAGGACCTTATGGCTACACCTTC; CDR3aa: CASSQGTGPYGYTF; v_gene: TRBV2; d_gene: TRBD1; len: 14; abundance: -; j_gene: TRBJ1-2
CDR3nt: TGCAGCGTTGAAGGTGGGACTAGACTCCACTTT; CDR3aa: CSVEGGTRLHF; v_gene: TRBV29-1; d_gene: -; len: 11; abundance: few; j_gene: TRBJ1-6
CDR3nt: TGTGCCAGCAGCCCCCTTCGAGGGAGCAATCAGCCCCAGCATTTT; CDR3aa: CASSPLRGSNQPQHF; v_gene: TRBV7-2; d_gene: -; len: 15; abundance: many; j_gene: TRBJ1-5
CDR3nt: TGTGCCAGCAGTTACTACTGGGGCTACGAGCAGTACTTC; CDR3aa: CASSYYWGYEQYF; v_gene: TRBV6-5; d_gene: -; len: 13; abundance: -; j_gene: TRBJ2-7
CDR3nt: TGCGCCAGCAGCCAGAGGGACAGGAACTACGAGCAGTACTTC; CDR3aa: CASSQRDRNYEQYF; v_gene: TRBV4-1; d_gene: TRBD1; len: 14; abundance: -; j_gene: TRBJ2-7
CDR3nt: TGTGCCAGCAGCGTAGAGGACAGGGGGCATTGGGATGGCTACACCTTC; CDR3aa: CASSVEDRGHWDGYTF; v_gene: TRBV9; d_gene: TRBD1; len: 16; abundance: -; j_gene: TRBJ1-2
CDR3nt: TGTGCCAGCAGCCAGCAACAGGGTTTGATAGCAATTCAGTACTTC; CDR3aa: CASSQQQGLIAIQYF; v_gene: TRBV6-8; d_gene: -; len: 15; abundance: -; j_gene: TRBJ2-4
CDR3nt: TGTGCCAGCAGTTACTCGGGATTGGAGATACTTAGCAATCAGCCCCAGCATTTT; CDR3aa: CASSYSGLEILSNQPQHF; v_gene: TRBV6-6; d_gene: -; len: 18; abundance: -; j_gene: TRBJ1-5
CDR3nt: TGTGCCAGCAGCTTGTATGGACTAGCGGGAGAGACCCAGTACTTC; CDR3aa: CASSLYGLAGETQYF; v_gene: TRBV5-4; d_gene: TRBD2; len: 15; abundance: once; j_gene: TRBJ2-5
CDR3nt: TGTGCCAGCACAGTGTATTCAGGGGAGAGCTATGGCTACACCTTC; CDR3aa: CASTVYSGESYGYTF; v_gene: TRBV6-1; d_gene: -; len: 15; abundance: many; j_gene: TRBJ1-2
CDR3nt: TGCAGCGTTGAAGGCCCCAGGGAGTGGGGCTATGGCTACACCTTC; CDR3aa: CSVEGPREWGYGYTF; v_gene: TRBV29-1; d_gene: -; len: 15; abundance: -; j_gene: TRBJ1-2
CDR3nt: TGTGCCAGCAGTCCCGGACAAGTCTCCTACGAGCAGTACTTC; CDR3aa: CASSPGQVSYEQYF; v_gene: TRBV11-1; d_gene: -; len: 14; abundance: -; j_gene: TRBJ2-7
CDR3nt: TGTGCCAGCAGGATCTCAGGGGTGGGTTCCTACGAGCAGTACTTC; CDR3aa: CASRISGVGSYEQYF; v_gene: TRBV27; d_gene: -; len: 15; abundance: -; j_gene: TRBJ2-7
CDR3nt: TGTGCCAGCAGCCTAAACCAGGGGGGGCCCCAGCATTTT; CDR3aa: CASSLNQGGPQHF; v_gene: TRBV11-2; d_gene: TRBD1; len: 13; abundance: -; j_gene: TRBJ1-5
CDR3nt: TGTGCCAGCAGTGGGGGGAACTACGAGCAGTACTTC; CDR3aa: CASSGGNYEQYF; v_gene: TRBV2; d_gene: -; len: 12; abundance: -; j_gene: TRBJ2-7
CDR3nt: TGTGCCAGCAGCCGAGGGTTTACCCTAACAGATACGCAGTATTTT; CDR3aa: CASSRGFTLTDTQYF; v_gene: TRBV2; d_gene: -; len: 15; abundance: few; j_gene: TRBJ2-3
CDR3nt: TGTGCCAGCAGCTGGGGGTCTTATGGTCGACTAGCGGCGGACCCCGACTCCTACAATGAGCAGTTCTTC; CDR3aa: CASSWGSYGRLAADPDSYNEQFF; v_gene: TRBV11-2; d_gene: TRBD2; len: 23; abundance: -; j_gene: TRBJ2-1
CDR3nt: TGTGCCAGCAGCCATGACCCGGACCGAGGCGTATCGGATACGCAGTATTTT; CDR3aa: CASSHDPDRGVSDTQYF; v_gene: TRBV4-2; d_gene: -; len: 17; abundance: -; j_gene: TRBJ2-3
CDR3nt: TGTGCCAGCAGTTGGGGGAACGGGGAGCTGTTTTTT; CDR3aa: CASSWGNGELFF; v_gene: TRBV27; d_gene: -; len: 12; abundance: -; j_gene: TRBJ2-2
CDR3nt: TGTGCCAGTAGTATACTGACAGACCCGTCCTACAATGAGCAGTTCTTC; CDR3aa: CASSILTDPSYNEQFF; v_gene: TRBV19; d_gene: -; len: 16; abundance: -; j_gene: TRBJ2-1
CDR3nt: TGTGCCATCAGTACGACCCTTCGACATGAGCAGTTCTTC; CDR3aa: CAISTTLRHEQFF; v_gene: TRBV10-3; d_gene: -; len: 13; abundance: -; j_gene: TRBJ2-1
CDR3nt: TGTGCCAGCAGTTATCAGCTTGGGGCGAACACTGAAGCTTTCTTT; CDR3aa: CASSYQLGANTEAFF; v_gene: TRBV6-2/TRBV6-3; d_gene: -; len: 15; abundance: -; j_gene: TRBJ1-1
CDR3nt: TGTGCCAGCAGCTTAACGCCATCCTACGAGCAGTACTTC; CDR3aa: CASSLTPSYEQYF; v_gene: TRBV7-8; d_gene: -; len: 13; abundance: few; j_gene: TRBJ2-7
CDR3nt: TGTGCCAGCAGCTGGGGGGGGCCTAATGAAAAACTGTTTTTT; CDR3aa: CASSWGGPNEKLFF; v_gene: TRBV7-8; d_gene: -; len: 14; abundance: few; j_gene: TRBJ1-4
CDR3nt: TGTGCCACCAGTGATTCCGGGACAGCCTACAATGAGCAGTTCTTC; CDR3aa: CATSDSGTAYNEQFF; v_gene: TRBV24-1; d_gene: TRBD1; len: 15; abundance: -; j_gene: TRBJ2-1
CDR3nt: TGTGCCAGCAGTACCGGGAATTCGGCCTACGAGCAGTACTTC; CDR3aa: CASSTGNSAYEQYF; v_gene: TRBV12-3/TRBV12-4; d_gene: -; len: 14; abundance: once; j_gene: TRBJ2-7
CDR3nt: TGCAGTGCTATGCCTATCCTCCCCACAGATACGCAGTATTTT; CDR3aa: CSAMPILPTDTQYF; v_gene: TRBV20-1; d_gene: -; len: 14; abundance: -; j_gene: TRBJ2-3
CDR3nt: TGTGCCAGCAGTTCCCCCCACTGGAACACCGGGGAGCTGTTTTTT; CDR3aa: CASSSPHWNTGELFF; v_gene: TRBV12-3/TRBV12-4; d_gene: -; len: 15; abundance: -; j_gene: TRBJ2-2
CDR3nt: TGTGCCAGCAGAACCTGGCACGGCCCGAACACCGGGGAGCTGTTTTTT; CDR3aa: CASRTWHGPNTGELFF; v_gene: TRBV7-2; d_gene: -; len: 16; abundance: few; j_gene: TRBJ2-2